This TCR beta chain was captured in a study of neurological immune-mediated disorders (dated by TCRdb to between 2018 and 2021). For context, the study as a whole: Peripheral blood TCR-beta repertoires from patients with HTLV-I-associated myelopathy (HAM/TSP), patients with multiple sclerosis, and healthy controls were compared in the study using UMI-based sequencing. Longitudinal samples, technical triplicates and paired sorted CD4+ and CD8+ T-cell subsets, alongside PBMC samples, were included among the 90 to 130 TCR-beta libraries. The cohort included around 70 subjects: approximately 15 with HAM/TSP, around 34 with multiple sclerosis, and around 20 healthy controls. On the study overall, not on this receptor specifically: The highest TCR clonal expansion was observed in HAM/TSP patients, whereas the lowest was observed in MS patients, even when compared with healthy controls. Expanded clones from different subjects shared no identical CDR3 amino acid sequences, which suggests that TCR-beta repertoires were private in all groups.

The CDR3 runs 16 amino acids, cysteine and phenylalanine included. Of the read, only the CDR3 DNA is kept; its 48 bases are in frame from base 1. Based on the germline V gene, the CDR1 and CDR2 sequences are MGHRA and YSYEKL. cDNA was synthesized by template-switch 5'RACE using a primer with a 10-nucleotide random unique molecular identifier that tagged each TCR transcript. Every sequencing run covered 15-18 subjects and yielded more than 170 million TCR-beta sequences. Total RNA was extracted with the RNeasy kit. Using the KAPA Real-time Library Amplification kit, TCR-beta VDJ regions were amplified with primers for the TCR constant region and the 5'RACE anchor. A first PCR added sample indexes and Illumina adaptors, and a second PCR then raised library yield. After purification with Ampure beads, the TCR product of roughly 650 bp was size-selected on a 2% E-gel SizeSelection system. Before pooling, libraries had their quality checked on a Bioanalyzer, their concentration measured with Qubit, and their quantity determined with the Kapa Library Quantification kit. An Illumina HiSeq 2500 was used to sequence the libraries paired-end at 2 x 150 bp. To increase sequence diversity, roughly 23-30% phiX was spiked into each library pool. Concerning the study's data processing: Quality-filtered reads were processed with the UMI-based MiGEC pipeline, and over 75% of raw TCR sequences were removed by the MiGEC pipeline during error correction. VDJ genes were aligned to IMGT germline references, and each clonotype was defined by a unique CDR3 amino acid sequence together with V-J genes. Clonal expansion, Shannon diversity and CDR3 relatedness were evaluated with VDJtools (CalcPairwiseDistances, ClusterSamples), while phylogenetic trees were built in CLCbio workbench. Expanded clones were defined as having at least 8 unique UMIs, based on coefficient-of-variation modelling across technical triplicates. The raw public reads went through TCRdb reprocessing: fastp at Q25, MiXCR clone calling, in-frame beta chains kept. Rows merge per CDR3 protein into single entries with the most common DNA and genes. In this record, the V and J calls reflect TCRdb's handling and not the investigators' own analysis. A total of tens of thousands of distinct CDR3 sequences appear in this sample, approximately 14% of them only once. The top ten clonotypes cover roughly 30% of the sample.

For this clonotype: The antigen it binds to is not known. An end of the junction differs from the germline gene, which may be a read error.

Libraries from unsorted PBMCs were made from 2 million PBMCs kept in RNAlater at -80 degrees C until RNA extraction. Peripheral blood underwent Ficoll-Hypaque density gradient centrifugation to isolate PBMCs, which were then cryopreserved in liquid nitrogen. The rearranged segments are TRBV4-1 and TRBJ2-1; 7 junctional bases match TRBD1. The sequenced sample was PBMCs. This receptor was taken from a woman in her fifties or sixties with HTLV-1-associated myelopathy (HAM/TSP). CDR3 loop: CASSPRSRDRYNEQFF. The DNA reads TGTGCCAGCAGCCCAAGATCCCGGGACAGATACAATGAGCAGTTCTTC.